These 2 T cell receptor beta chains were all obtained from the same sample, sequenced in a study of CD8+CD57+ T cells in acquired aplastic anemia listed by TCRdb under 2018. The instrument given in TCRdb is Illumina HiSeq 2000. Genomic DNA served as template for TCR beta VDJ combination and CDR3 sequence profiling. The public reads were reprocessed in TCRdb via fastp at Q25 and MiXCR, keeping in-frame beta chains. When rows share a CDR3 protein, they turn into one entry using the most common DNA and genes. The sample contains 260,000 or so distinct CDR3 sequences, 82% of them found a single time. Jointly, the top ten make up 42% of the sample. The patients picked for sequencing were ones in whom flow cytometry had shown an expansion of CD8+CD57+ cells. Sequenced material: sorted CD4+, CD8+, or CD8+CD57+ T cells (not recorded which) from PBMCs. These receptors were obtained from a human donor with aplastic anemia.

The V call is TRBV7-8, the J call TRBJ2-1; D is possibly TRBD2 (6 bases). The germline CDR1 and CDR2 sequences are SGHVS and FQNEAQ. The CDR3 covers 16 residues. V dropped 3 bases and J dropped 8 bases, with 20 bases sitting between them. CDR3 loop: CASSFPGSAGSHEQFF. The DNA for the CDR3 is TGTGCCAGCAGCTTTCCGGGAAGCGCCGGGAGCCATGAGCAGTTCTTC. Full variable domain (rest looked up from reference TRBV7-8 and TRBJ2-1): GAGVSQSPRYKVAKRGQDVALRCDPISGHVSLFWYQQALGQGPEFLTYFQNEAQLDKSGLPSDRFFAERPEGSVSTLKIQRTQQEDSAVYLCASSFPGSAGSHEQFFGPGTRLTVL.

About this clonotype: It is unclear where the CDR3 begins or ends on the DNA, so no DNA is shown, and the CDR3 is as TCRdb lists it. This chain links TRBV7-9 with TRBJ2-5. The CDR3 spans 15 amino acids, including both terminal residues. The germline gives CDR1 SEHNR, CDR2 FQNEAQ (reference sequence). CDR3 loop: CASSLGVQRPSTSYF.